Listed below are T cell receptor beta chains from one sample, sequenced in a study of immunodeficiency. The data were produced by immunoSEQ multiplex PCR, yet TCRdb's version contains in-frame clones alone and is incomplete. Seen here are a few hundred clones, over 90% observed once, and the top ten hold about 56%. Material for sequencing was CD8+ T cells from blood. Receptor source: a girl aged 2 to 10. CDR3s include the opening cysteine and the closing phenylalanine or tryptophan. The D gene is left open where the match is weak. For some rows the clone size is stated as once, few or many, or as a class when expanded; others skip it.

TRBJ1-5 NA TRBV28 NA TGTGCCAGCAGAACGGACCGAATAGATCAGCCCCAGCATTTT CASRTDRIDQPQHF
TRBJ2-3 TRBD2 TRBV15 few TGTGCCACCAGCAGGGGTAGCGGGAGCACAGATACGCAGTATTTT CATSRGSGSTDTQYF
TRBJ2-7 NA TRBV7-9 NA TGTGCCAGCAGCTTAGGGGTTAGCGCCGACCCCGCTGAGAAGCAGTACTTC CASSLGVSADPAEKQYF
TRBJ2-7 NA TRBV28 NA TGTGCCAGCAGTCAGTCTCTCGGACAGATAGCCTACGAGCAGTACTTC CASSQSLGQIAYEQYF
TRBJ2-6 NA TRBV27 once TGTGCCAGCAGTAGCTCTGGGGCCAACGTCCTGACTTTC CASSSSGANVLTF
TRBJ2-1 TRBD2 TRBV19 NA TGTGCCAGTAGTATCATGGGGGGGTCCTACAATGAGCAGTTCTTC CASSIMGGSYNEQFF
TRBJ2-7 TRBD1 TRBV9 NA TGTGCCAGCACCAACAGGGGTTACGAGCAGTACTTC CASTNRGYEQYF
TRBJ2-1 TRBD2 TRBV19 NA TGTGCCAGTAGTATAGCAGCGGGAGGGTTCAATGAGCAGTTCTTC CASSIAAGGFNEQFF
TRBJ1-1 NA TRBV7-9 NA TGTGCCAGCAGTAAGTTGGGTGAAGCTTTCTTT CASSKLGEAFF
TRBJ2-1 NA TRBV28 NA TGTGCCAGCAGTTTAGGGGCTTACAATGAGCAGTTCTTC CASSLGAYNEQFF
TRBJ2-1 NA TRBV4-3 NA TGCGCCAGCAGCCAAGATCGGACAGATTACAATGAGCAGTTCTTC CASSQDRTDYNEQFF
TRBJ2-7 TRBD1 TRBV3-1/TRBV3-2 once TGTGCCAGCAGCCAGGACCACAGGGGTCACGAGCAGTACTTC CASSQDHRGHEQYF